This T cell receptor (beta chain) was sequenced in a study of blood T cell repertoires in COVID-19. Looking at the study overall: The origin of the acute and convalescent COVID-19 samples was the United States, Italy and Spain. PBMCs, B-cell-depleted T cells, or T cells were the source of the cDNA or gDNA that made up the material.

Original processing methods: Cell counts per sample came from amplifying reference gene primers. Assay used: immunoSEQ multiplex PCR; TCRdb lists only in-frame clones, some missing. V, J and clone size derive from that table, while D and trimming were established from the DNA sequence. The data show approximately 170,000 clones, around 85% seen once. This clone ranks as medium-sized. This clonotype was obtained from a man aged 25 to 45 with acute or convalescent COVID-19. Sequenced material: peripheral blood.

This CDR3 is CASRSDSTLYGYTF. The CDR3 region has the DNA TGTGCCAGCAGGTCAGACTCTACGCTCTATGGCTACACCTTC. This chain joins TRBV2 and TRBJ1-2; D gene uncertain. Trimming pared 6 bases from V and 4 bases from J, leaving 15 bases between. Germline assignment: CDR1 SNHLY and CDR2 FYNNEI. The CDR3 extends over 14 amino acids.